This T cell receptor (beta chain) comes out of a study of T-cell reconstitution after alpha-beta-depleted transplantation in children (dated by TCRdb to about 2016). Regarding the complete study: The study quantitatively tracked T-cell immune reconstitution after TCRalphabeta/CD19-depleted allogeneic hematopoietic cell transplantation in children using TCR repertoire profiling. Overall study outcomes, separate from this receptor: Hyperexpanded clone frequencies declined over subsequent months; after one year, T-cell counts and TCRbeta diversity were mostly attributed to newly produced T cells. The apparently early alphabetaT-cell count recovery about two months after transplant was reportedly dependent on only several hundred rapidly expanded clones derived from non-depleted graft cells. In some patients, high TCRbeta diversity at day 60 was attributed to recipient T cells and intrathymic progenitors that had survived conditioning.

Taken from cysteine to phenylalanine, the CDR3 has 14 residues. The read is trimmed to its CDR3 DNA, 42 bases read in frame from base 1. Between the V and J ends, shortened by 4 bases and 2 bases respectively, the junction contains 14 bases. The germline V gene provides CDR1 SQVTM and CDR2 ANQGSEA. This clonotype was counted only a few times. The clone's antigen remains unknown. Qualities for individual bases were not recorded, and no much larger clone is one base off. Receptor amplification or capture employed PCR. The reads were generated on an Illumina HiSeq 2500. TCR library preparation used molecular barcoding, with unique molecular identifiers applied to normalize quantification of the TCRbeta repertoire. Using fastp trimming at Q25 and MiXCR clonotype assembly, TCRdb reanalyzed the public sequencing data and kept in-frame beta chains. Entries are consolidated by CDR3 protein sequence, retaining the most common genes and DNA. The sample table shows a few hundred thousand distinct CDR3 sequences, and more than 20% are seen once. In total, the top ten clones hold 35% to 40% of the sample.

Sample treatment or condition, as interpreted from the label and publication: allogeneic hematopoietic cell transplantation with graft depleted of TCRalphabeta T cells and CD19 B cells. Transplant recipients were children who received TCRalphabeta/CD19-depleted allogeneic hematopoietic cell grafts. The specimen comprised PBMCs, sampled before TCRalphabeta/CD19-depleted stem cell transplant. This sequence originates from a boy under two years old with Wiskott-Aldrich syndrome, due to receive a stem cell transplant. Recombination linked TRBV29-1 to TRBJ1-1, with no confident D gene call. The CDR3 loop reads CSVVSKERNTEAFF. In nucleotides, the sequence is TGCAGCGTTGTGTCCAAAGAAAGAAACACTGAAGCTTTCTTT.